A single sample gave rise to the 13 T cell receptor beta chains below, sequenced in a study of T cells in localized non-small cell lung cancer. Assay: immunoSEQ multiplex PCR; the TCRdb copy retains only in-frame clones and omits some. The data show roughly 90,000 clones, approximately 91% seen once. The specimen was PBMCs, collected before any cancer treatment. The receptors originated from a woman aged 35-70 years with stage II squamous cell lung carcinoma.

The chain links TRBV10-1 to TRBJ2-1; the D gene could be TRBD1 or TRBD2 (5 bases each). The CDR3 is made up of 17 amino acids. Germline V CDR1 and CDR2: WNHNN, SYGVQD (reference sequence). V was cut by 3 bases and J by 2 bases, with 17 bases left in between. Here the CDR3 DNA reads TGCGCCAGCAGTGACCCCCGGAGAGGGGCCACCTACAATGAGCAGTTCTTC. This codes for CASSDPRRGATYNEQFF.

The chain links TRBV15 to TRBJ1-1; D is possibly TRBD1 (5 bases). Germline lookup yields CDR1 LNHNV and CDR2 YYDKDF (reference sequence). V was cut by 0 bases and J by 1 base, with 12 bases left in between. This CDR3 contains 16 residues. CDR3 sequence reads: CATSRDFRGWNTEAFF. The CDR3 region has the DNA TGTGCCACCAGCAGAGATTTTCGGGGGTGGAACACTGAAGCTTTCTTT.

This sequence joins TRBV9 and TRBJ2-3, with D unresolved. This CDR3 has 13 amino acids. Looked up from germline, CDR1 is SGDLS and CDR2 is YYNGEE. Trimming removed 3 bases at V and 3 bases at J, with 8 bases between. The DNA for the CDR3 is TGTGCCAGCAGCGCGTCATTGACAGATACGCAGTATTTT. This translates into CASSASLTDTQYF.

V usage is TRBV6-4 and J usage is TRBJ2-4; no clear D. Trimming cost V 4 bases and J 6 bases, with 16 bases left between them. The CDR3 contains 15 residues. Germline lookup yields CDR1 MRHNA and CDR2 SNTAGT. Here the CDR3 reads CASSVDDAPGNIQYF. CDR3 in DNA: TGTGCCAGCAGTGTTGACGACGCCCCGGGAAACATTCAGTACTTC.

The chain couples TRBV6-5 to TRBJ1-1, with 8 positions matching TRBD1. Per germline, CDR1 MNHEY and CDR2 SVGAGI. The CDR3 runs 15 residues. Trimming cost V 3 bases and J 2 bases; bases outside gene matches: 5. This CDR3 is CASSYQGAKNTEAFF. CDR3 DNA: TGTGCCAGCAGTTATCAGGGGGCAAAAAACACTGAAGCTTTCTTT.

J is TRBJ2-1 and V is TRBV5-5; 8 bases fit TRBD1. This CDR3 is 15 amino acids long. Trimming removed 1 base from V and 2 bases from J; junction bases left unmatched: 2. CDR1 is SGHKS, CDR2 YYEKEE, per germline (reference sequence). CDR3 protein: CASSLRTGTYNEQFF. CDR3 nucleotide sequence: TGTGCCAGCAGCTTGAGGACAGGGACCTACAATGAGCAGTTCTTC. Based on the CDR3 plus reference TRBV5-5 and TRBJ2-1, the full variable domain is DAGVTQSPTHLIKTRGQQVTLRCSPISGHKSVSWYQQVLGQGPQFIFQYYEKEERGRGNFPDRFSARQFPNYSSELNVNALLLGDSALYLCASSLRTGTYNEQFFGPGTRLTVL.

The chain has TRBV5-1 and TRBJ2-5, with D maybe TRBD2 (5 bases). V dropped 0 bases and J dropped 1 base, with 10 bases sitting between them. This CDR3 contains 15 residues. In germline, CDR1 is SGHRS, CDR2 YFSETQ. The CDR3 protein is CASSLAAGLQETQYF. Written as DNA, the CDR3 is TGCGCCAGCAGCTTGGCGGCAGGACTCCAAGAGACCCAGTACTTC.

The chain combines TRBV5-1 with TRBJ1-2; D is unresolved. The CDR3 is 13 amino acids. Trimming shortened V by 2 bases and J by 4 bases, and 9 bases separated the two germline ends. In germline, CDR1 is SGHRS, CDR2 YFSETQ. This chain's CDR3 is CASSLALGYGYTF. The CDR3 DNA reads TGCGCCAGCAGCTTAGCTCTAGGCTATGGCTACACCTTC.

Written as DNA, the CDR3 is TGTGCCAGCAGCCAAGACTCTAGCAATCAGCCCCAGCATTTT. Translated, it gives CASSQDSSNQPQHF. V and J are TRBV4-2 and TRBJ1-5; no definite D call. The germline gives CDR1 LGHNA, CDR2 YNFKEQ. V lost 0 bases and J 0 bases, leaving 3 bases between the germline ends. The CDR3 contains 14 residues.

This sequence joins TRBV4-1 and TRBJ2-5; D is unclear. V was shortened by 0 bases and J by 4 bases, with 12 bases between the two germline ends. Germline CDR1 MGHRA, CDR2 YSYEKL. This CDR3 spans 15 amino acids. The CDR3 region has the DNA TGCGCCAGCAGCCAAGATGAAGGAAGAAGAGAGACCCAGTACTTC. Protein: CASSQDEGRRETQYF.

V and J are TRBV15 and TRBJ1-5; no clear D gene. The V gene lost 0 bases and the J gene lost 3 bases, with 6 bases spanning the gap. Germline V gene lookup returns CDR1 LNHNV and CDR2 YYDKDF (reference sequence). The CDR3 consists of 14 residues. CDR3 amino acids: CATSREIHNQPQHF. The CDR3 DNA reads TGTGCCACCAGCAGAGAGATCCACAATCAGCCCCAGCATTTT.

The V gene is TRBV6-5, the J gene TRBJ1-1; no firm D call. Per germline, CDR1 MNHEY and CDR2 SVGAGI. This CDR3 has 15 amino acids. V was shortened by 2 bases and J by 1 base, with 11 bases between the two germline ends. The CDR3 DNA is TGTGCCAGCAGTTACCGTGGAGGTAGGAACACTGAAGCTTTCTTT. Residues: CASSYRGGRNTEAFF.

This chain links TRBV19 with TRBJ1-1; tentative D call: TRBD1 (5 bases). The CDR3 extends over 15 amino acids. Germline CDR1 and CDR2: LNHDA and SQIVND (reference sequence). V was shortened by 7 bases and J by 1 base, with 16 bases between the two germline ends. The CDR3 nucleotides are TGTGCCAGTAAGGGACGTGCCAACTCGAACACTGAAGCTTTCTTT. Protein product: CASKGRANSNTEAFF.